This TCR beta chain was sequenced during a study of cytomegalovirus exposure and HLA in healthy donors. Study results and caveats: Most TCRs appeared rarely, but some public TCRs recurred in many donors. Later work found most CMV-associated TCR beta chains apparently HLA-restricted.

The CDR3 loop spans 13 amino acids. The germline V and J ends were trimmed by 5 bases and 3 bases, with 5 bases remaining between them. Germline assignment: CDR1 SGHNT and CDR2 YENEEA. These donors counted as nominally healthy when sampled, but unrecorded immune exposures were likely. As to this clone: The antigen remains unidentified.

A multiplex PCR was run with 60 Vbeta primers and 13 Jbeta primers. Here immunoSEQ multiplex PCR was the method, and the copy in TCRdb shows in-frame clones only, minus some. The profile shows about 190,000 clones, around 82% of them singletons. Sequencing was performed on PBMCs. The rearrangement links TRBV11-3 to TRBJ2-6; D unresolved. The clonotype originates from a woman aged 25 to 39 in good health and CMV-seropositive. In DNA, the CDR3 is TGTGCCAGCAGCCGGAGTGGGGCCAACGTCCTGACTTTC. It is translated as CASSRSGANVLTF.